The rows below give T cell receptor beta chains drawn from one sample of a study of blood T cell repertoires in COVID-19. Sequenced by immunoSEQ multiplex PCR; TCRdb stores in-frame clones only, minus some. The sample consists of 150,000 or so clones, just under 85% of them appearing once. The sample consisted of peripheral blood. The receptors originated from a woman aged 80 or over with acute or convalescent COVID-19. Both conserved end residues are part of each CDR3. The order of the fields is J gene, V gene, CDR3 length, clone size, D gene, CDR3 DNA, CDR3 protein. A D gene is named only where the DNA matches it firmly. Only part of the rows carry a size: once, few, many, or a class if the clone is expanded.

>TRBJ1-3|TRBV6-1|15|.|.
TGTGCCAGCAGTGAAGCGGAGGGATCTGGAAACACCATATATTTT
CASSEAEGSGNTIYF
>TRBJ1-2|TRBV6-5|15|.|.
TGTGCCAGCAGCGCCTTAGACAGGTACCATAATGGCTACACCTTC
CASSALDRYHNGYTF
>TRBJ1-4|TRBV6-6|20|.|TRBD1
TGTGCCAGCAGTCCCACCGATGACAGGGCCTACGTTGCAACTAATGAAAAACTGTTTTTT
CASSPTDDRAYVATNEKLFF
>TRBJ2-5|TRBV4-2|18|.|TRBD2
TGTGCCAGCAGCCAAGATCTGAGCGGGGGGGCCCAGCAAGAGACCCAGTACTTC
CASSQDLSGGAQQETQYF
>TRBJ1-6|TRBV7-9|13|.|.
TGTGCCAGCAGCTTAGAGCGGGAATCACCCCTCCACTTT
CASSLERESPLHF
>TRBJ2-7|TRBV15|14|few|.
TGTGCCACCAGCAGAGGTACAGGCGGATACGAGCAGTACTTC
CATSRGTGGYEQYF
>TRBJ2-1|TRBV7-3|14|.|.
TGTGCCAGCAGCTTGGGCGGGGTGGGGAATGAGCAGTTCTTC
CASSLGGVGNEQFF
>TRBJ1-2|TRBV5-1|14|.|TRBD1
TGCGCCAGCAGCAAGGACAGGGGGCGCGATGGCTACACCTTC
CASSKDRGRDGYTF
>TRBJ1-2|TRBV11-2|9|once|.
TGTGCCAGCAGCTTTTCACGGTCCTGG
CASSFSRSW
>TRBJ1-6|TRBV12-5|17|few|.
TGTGCTAGTGGTTTGAGGCCGGGGAGCTCCTATAATTCACCCCTCCACTTT
CASGLRPGSSYNSPLHF
>TRBJ1-1|TRBV7-2|13|.|.
TGTGCCAGCAGCTCTTACAGGAACACTGAAGCTTTCTTT
CASSSYRNTEAFF
>TRBJ2-5|TRBV7-9|14|.|TRBD1
TGTGCCAGCAGCCAGCGGACAGGGAAAGAGACCCAGTACTTC
CASSQRTGKETQYF
>TRBJ1-6|TRBV6-4|19|.|TRBD1
TGTGCCAGCAGTGACTTACCCCCGGGACAGGTAGGTTATAATTCACCCCTCCACTTT
CASSDLPPGQVGYNSPLHF
>TRBJ2-7|TRBV2|13|.|.
TGTGCCAGCAGCGCAACAGGCTCCTACGAGCAGTACTTC
CASSATGSYEQYF
>TRBJ1-4|TRBV7-2|19|.|TRBD1
TGTGCCAGCAGCTTCCCCGGGACAGGGACATTACCAATGAATGAAAAACTGTTTTTT
CASSFPGTGTLPMNEKLFF
>TRBJ2-5|TRBV7-7|13|.|TRBD1
TGTGCTAGCAGCTTGGGGACAGGGAGAACCCAGTACTTC
CASSLGTGRTQYF
>TRBJ2-7|TRBV27|14|few|TRBD1
TGTGCCAGCAGGAAGACAGGGGGGTCCTACGAGCAGTACTTC
CASRKTGGSYEQYF
>TRBJ2-3|TRBV7-2|15|.|TRBD2
TGTGCCAGCAGCATTAGCGGGGCCCGCACAGATACGCAGTATTTT
CASSISGARTDTQYF
>TRBJ2-5|TRBV7-6|17|.|TRBD2
TGTGCCAGCAGCTTACTTCGGACTAGCGGGGGACGGGAGACCCAGTACTTC
CASSLLRTSGGRETQYF
>TRBJ1-5|TRBV2|15|.|.
TGTGCCACCCGGAGGGGGGGCTGGAGCAATCAGCCCCAGCATTTT
CATRRGGWSNQPQHF
>TRBJ1-6|TRBV5-1|17|once|TRBD1
TGCGCCAGCAGCTTGGGGGGACAGGAATCCTATAATTCACCCCTCCACTTT
CASSLGGQESYNSPLHF
>TRBJ2-5|TRBV7-2|15|.|.
TGTGCCAGCAGCTTAGCGGGCGGGCGTCAAGAGACCCAGTACTTC
CASSLAGGRQETQYF